This T cell receptor beta chain is drawn from a study of T cells after yellow fever vaccination. There are a few counts of this clonotype. CDR3 length: 13 residues. Per germline, CDR1 DFQATT and CDR2 SNEGSKA (reference sequence). V lost 1 base and J 4 bases, leaving 9 bases between the germline ends. Using its own MiXCR run on the 5' RACE reads, TCRdb lists one record per CDR3 protein. The sample has 300,000 to 400,000 distinct CDR3 sequences, about 10% seen once. The chain has TRBV20-1 and TRBJ2-3; D remains unclear. The sample in question was CD4+ T cells sorted from PBMCs, obtained 45 days after the yellow fever booster vaccination. The source of this sequence is a man aged 18-30 years who received the YFV17D yellow fever vaccine. The CDR3 DNA follows: TGCAGTGCTAGAGGTGGGTCCGCAGATACGCAGTATTTT. It codes for CSARGGSADTQYF.